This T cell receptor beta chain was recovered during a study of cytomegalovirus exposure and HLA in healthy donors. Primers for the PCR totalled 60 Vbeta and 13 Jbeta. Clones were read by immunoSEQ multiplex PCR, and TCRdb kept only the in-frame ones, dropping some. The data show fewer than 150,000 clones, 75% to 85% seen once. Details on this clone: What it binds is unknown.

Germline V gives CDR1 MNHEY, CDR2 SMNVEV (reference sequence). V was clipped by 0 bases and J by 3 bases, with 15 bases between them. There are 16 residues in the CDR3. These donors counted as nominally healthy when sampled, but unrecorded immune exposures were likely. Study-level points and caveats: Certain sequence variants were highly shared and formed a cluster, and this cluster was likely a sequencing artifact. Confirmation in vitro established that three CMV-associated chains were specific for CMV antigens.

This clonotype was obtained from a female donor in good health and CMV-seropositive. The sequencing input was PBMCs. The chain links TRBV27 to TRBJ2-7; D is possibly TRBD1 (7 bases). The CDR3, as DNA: TGTGCCAGCAGTTTATCGGAGGGGGCGGGGTTCTACGAGCAGTACTTC. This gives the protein CASSLSEGAGFYEQYF.